These T cell receptor beta chains were read from a single sample in a study of blood T cell repertoires in COVID-19. Profiled with immunoSEQ multiplex PCR; TCRdb holds only in-frame clones, not every one. The sample consists of 50,000 to 85,000 clones, roughly 75% of them appearing once. The material sequenced was peripheral blood. Receptors originate from a human donor in a cohort sampled during active COVID-19. The CDR3 runs from the conserved cysteine through the conserved F or W. D genes are given only for firm matches. Expanded clones get a size class; other rows say once, few or many, or leave the size out.

clone size	V gene	J gene	D gene	CDR3 protein	CDR3 DNA
once	TRBV6-5	TRBJ1-2	TRBD1	CASNSGGRYGYTF	TGTGCCAGCAACTCAGGGGGTAGATATGGCTACACCTTC
NA	TRBV4-1	TRBJ2-3	NA	CASSQGLATDTQYF	TGCGCCAGCAGCCAAGGGCTAGCGACAGATACGCAGTATTTT
NA	TRBV3-1/TRBV3-2	TRBJ2-1	TRBD2	CASSQDLTSGGYNEQFF	TGTGCCAGCAGCCAAGATTTAACTAGCGGGGGCTACAATGAGCAGTTCTTC
NA	TRBV29-1	TRBJ2-7	NA	CSVRGRGDREQYF	TGCAGCGTCCGGGGCAGGGGAGATCGCGAGCAGTACTTC
NA	TRBV7-9	TRBJ1-3	NA	CASSVQGPGNTIYF	TGTGCCAGCAGCGTACAGGGTCCCGGAAACACCATATATTTT
once	TRBV4-1	TRBJ2-7	TRBD1	CASSQDRGINEQYF	TGCGCCAGCAGCCAAGACAGGGGGATAAACGAGCAGTACTTC
few	TRBV29-1	TRBJ2-7	NA	CSVSLTGYEQYF	TGCAGCGTTTCACTAACTGGCTACGAGCAGTACTTC
NA	TRBV5-1	TRBJ2-7	NA	CASSLPRGGDSSYEQYF	TGCGCCAGCAGCCTACCTCGGGGGGGGGACAGCTCGTACGAGCAGTACTTC
few	TRBV7-9	TRBJ2-7	NA	CASSFANYEQYF	TGTGCCAGCAGCTTCGCTAACTACGAGCAGTACTTC
NA	TRBV28	TRBJ1-6	NA	CASSLLGRSYNSPLHF	TGTGCCAGCAGTTTATTGGGCAGGTCCTATAATTCACCCCTCCACTTT
once	TRBV6-6	TRBJ2-3	NA	CASSYEGRDTQYF	TGTGCCAGCAGTTACGAGGGGAGGGATACGCAGTATTTT
NA	TRBV24-1	TRBJ2-7	TRBD2	CATSDLTGTDLTSGSTPREQYF	TGTGCCACCAGTGATTTGACCGGGACCGACCTGACTAGCGGGAGCACCCCTCGGGAGCAGTACTTC
NA	TRBV6-6	TRBJ1-2	NA	CASSSSGSNYGYTF	TGTGCCAGCAGTTCCAGCGGCAGCAACTATGGCTACACCTTC
NA	TRBV6-2/TRBV6-3	TRBJ2-2	NA	CASSYARAGELFF	TGTGCCAGCAGTTATGCGAGGGCCGGGGAGCTGTTTTTT
few	TRBV15	TRBJ2-7	NA	CAPGAPRLEQYF	TGTGCCCCAGGGGCCCCGAGGCTCGAGCAGTACTTC
few	TRBV7-6	TRBJ1-1	TRBD1	CASSLMDREDEAFF	TGTGCCAGCAGCTTAATGGACAGGGAGGATGAAGCTTTCTTT
NA	TRBV6-5	TRBJ1-2	NA	CASSRLGGTNYGYTF	TGTGCCAGCAGTCGCCTGGGGGGGACCAACTATGGCTACACCTTC
once	TRBV7-2	TRBJ2-5	TRBD1	CASSSRGRETQYF	TGTGCCAGCAGCTCGAGGGGGCGGGAGACCCAGTACTTC
NA	TRBV7-2	TRBJ1-6	NA	CASTRAGGNSPLHF	TGTGCCAGCACCCGGGCGGGTGGTAATTCACCCCTCCACTTT
NA	TRBV24-1	TRBJ2-1	TRBD1	CATSDPGTGGRAGGWEQFF	TGTGCCACCAGTGACCCCGGGACAGGGGGCCGAGCGGGAGGATGGGAGCAGTTCTTC
NA	TRBV5-1	TRBJ2-3	TRBD2	CASSLGRGGTDTQYF	TGCGCCAGCAGCTTGGGCCGGGGGGGCACAGATACGCAGTATTTT
NA	TRBV4-3	TRBJ1-1	NA	CASSQDVKGEKAFF	TGCGCCAGCAGCCAAGATGTGAAAGGAGAGAAAGCTTTCTTT
NA	TRBV6-5	TRBJ2-7	TRBD1	CASSYQGVVYF	TGTGCCAGCAGTTATCAGGGGGTCGTGTACTTC
NA	TRBV9	TRBJ2-7	NA	CASSVVGGLSEQYF	TGTGCCAGCAGCGTAGTAGGCGGGCTCAGCGAGCAGTACTTC
once	TRBV7-9	TRBJ2-1	TRBD2	CASTDTSASYNEQFF	TGTGCCAGCACCGATACTAGCGCCTCCTACAATGAGCAGTTCTTC
NA	TRBV28	TRBJ1-5	NA	CASSLPPRGNQPQHF	TGTGCCAGCAGTTTACCCCCCCGGGGCAATCAGCCCCAGCATTTT
NA	TRBV25-1	TRBJ2-7	TRBD1	CASGAGTAKYEQYF	TGTGCCAGCGGAGCCGGGACAGCTAAGTACGAGCAGTACTTC
few	TRBV21-1	TRBJ2-7	NA	CASSANSGRGLEQYF	TGTGCCAGCAGCGCAAATAGCGGGAGGGGCCTCGAGCAGTACTTC
NA	TRBV29-1	TRBJ2-3	NA	CSVESFWAGGTDTQYF	TGCAGCGTTGAATCGTTTTGGGCAGGGGGGACAGATACGCAGTATTTT
NA	TRBV19	TRBJ2-1	TRBD1	CASSINLGQGTYNEQFF	TGTGCCAGTAGTATAAACCTCGGACAGGGAACCTACAATGAGCAGTTCTTC
NA	TRBV6-5	TRBJ2-7	TRBD1	CASSRGQEAEQYF	TGTGCCAGCAGCAGGGGACAGGAGGCCGAGCAGTACTTC